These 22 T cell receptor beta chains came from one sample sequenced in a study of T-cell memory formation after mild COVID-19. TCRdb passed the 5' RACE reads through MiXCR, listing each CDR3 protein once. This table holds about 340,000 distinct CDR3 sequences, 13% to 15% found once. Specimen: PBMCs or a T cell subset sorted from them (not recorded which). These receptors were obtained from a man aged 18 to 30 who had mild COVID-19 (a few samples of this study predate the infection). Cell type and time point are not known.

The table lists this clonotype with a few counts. The CDR3 DNA is TGCAGTGCTAGAGGACAGGCCTTCCCCTACGAGCAGTACGTC. Its translation: CSARGQAFPYEQYV. The chain uses TRBV20-1 and TRBJ2-7; D is perhaps TRBD1 (6 bases). The germline gives CDR1 DFQATT, CDR2 SNEGSKA (reference sequence). The CDR3 spans 14 residues. Trimming shortened V by 1 base and J by 2 bases, and 12 bases separated the two germline ends.

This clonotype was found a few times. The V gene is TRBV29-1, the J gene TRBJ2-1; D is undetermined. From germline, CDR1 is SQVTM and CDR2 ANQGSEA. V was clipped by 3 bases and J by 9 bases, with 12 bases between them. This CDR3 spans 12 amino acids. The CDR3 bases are TGCAGCGTTGACAACGGCTCATCTGAGCAGTTCTTC. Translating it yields CSVDNGSSEQFF.

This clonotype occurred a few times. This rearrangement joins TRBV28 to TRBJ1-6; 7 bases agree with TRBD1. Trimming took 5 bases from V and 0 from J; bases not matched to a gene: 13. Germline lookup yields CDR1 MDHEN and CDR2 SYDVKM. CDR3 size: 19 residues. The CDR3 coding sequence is TGTGCCAGCAGTATCCGGACAGGCCTCCTCAGCTCCTATAATTCACCCCTCCACTTT. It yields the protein CASSIRTGLLSSYNSPLHF. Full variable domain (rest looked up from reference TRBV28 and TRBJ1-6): DVKVTQSSRYLVKRTGEKVFLECVQDMDHENMFWYRQDPGLGLRLIYFSYDVKMKEKGDIPEGYSVSREKKERFSLILESASTNQTSMYLCASSIRTGLLSSYNSPLHFGNGTRLTVT.

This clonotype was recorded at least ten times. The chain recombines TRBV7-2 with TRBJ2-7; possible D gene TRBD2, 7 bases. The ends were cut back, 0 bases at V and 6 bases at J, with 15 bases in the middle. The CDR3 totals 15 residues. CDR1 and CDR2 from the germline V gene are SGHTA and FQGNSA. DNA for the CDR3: TGTGCCAGCAGCTTAGCGCGGGGGCCGAGTTTCGAGCAGTACGTC. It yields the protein CASSLARGPSFEQYV.

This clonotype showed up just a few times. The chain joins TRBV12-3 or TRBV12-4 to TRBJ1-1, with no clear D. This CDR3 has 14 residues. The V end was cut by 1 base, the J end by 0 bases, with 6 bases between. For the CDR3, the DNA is TGTGCCAGCAGTTTAGATACGGTGAACACTGAAGCTTTCTTT. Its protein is CASSLDTVNTEAFF.

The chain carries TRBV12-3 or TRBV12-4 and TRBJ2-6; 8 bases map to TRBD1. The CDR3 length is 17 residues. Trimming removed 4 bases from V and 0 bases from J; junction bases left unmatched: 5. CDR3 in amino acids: CASSWDRTNSGANVLTF. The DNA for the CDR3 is TGTGCCAGCAGTTGGGACAGGACGAACTCTGGGGCCAACGTCCTGACTTTC.

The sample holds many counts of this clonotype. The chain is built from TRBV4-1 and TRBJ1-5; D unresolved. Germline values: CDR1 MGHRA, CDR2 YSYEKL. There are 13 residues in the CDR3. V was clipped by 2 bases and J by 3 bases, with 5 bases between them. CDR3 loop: CASSQRVNQPQHF. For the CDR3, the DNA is TGCGCCAGCAGCCAACGCGTCAATCAGCCCCAGCATTTT.

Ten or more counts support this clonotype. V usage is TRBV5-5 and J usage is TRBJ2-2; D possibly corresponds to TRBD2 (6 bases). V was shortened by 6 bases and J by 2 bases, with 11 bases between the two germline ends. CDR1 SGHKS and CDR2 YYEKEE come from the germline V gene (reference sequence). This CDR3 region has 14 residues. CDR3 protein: CASTGSTNTGELFF. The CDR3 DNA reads TGTGCCAGCACCGGGAGCACTAACACCGGGGAGCTGTTTTTT.

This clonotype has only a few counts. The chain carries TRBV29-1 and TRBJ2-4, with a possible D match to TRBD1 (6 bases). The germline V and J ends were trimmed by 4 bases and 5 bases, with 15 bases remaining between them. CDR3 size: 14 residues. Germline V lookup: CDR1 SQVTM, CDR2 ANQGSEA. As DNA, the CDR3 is TGCAGCGTTGCTGAGACAGGACCTCAAAACATTCAGTACTTC. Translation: CSVAETGPQNIQYF.

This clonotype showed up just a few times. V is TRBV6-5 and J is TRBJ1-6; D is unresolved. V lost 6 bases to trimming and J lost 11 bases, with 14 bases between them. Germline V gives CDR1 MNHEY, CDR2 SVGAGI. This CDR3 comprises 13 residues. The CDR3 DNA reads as TGTGCCAGCAGAGCCATCAAGGGAGCACCCCTCCACTTT. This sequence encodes CASRAIKGAPLHF.

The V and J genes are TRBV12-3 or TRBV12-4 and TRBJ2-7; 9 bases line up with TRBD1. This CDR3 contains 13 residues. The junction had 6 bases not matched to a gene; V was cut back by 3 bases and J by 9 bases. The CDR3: CASSFGTGSSQYV. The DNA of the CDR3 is TGTGCCAGCAGTTTTGGGACAGGGTCGTCGCAGTACGTC.

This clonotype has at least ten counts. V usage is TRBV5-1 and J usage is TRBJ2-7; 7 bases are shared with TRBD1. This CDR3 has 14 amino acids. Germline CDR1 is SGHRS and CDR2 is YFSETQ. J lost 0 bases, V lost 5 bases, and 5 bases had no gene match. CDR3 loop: CASRTGPSSYEQYF. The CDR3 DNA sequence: TGCGCCAGCAGGACAGGGCCTTCCTCCTACGAGCAGTACTTC.

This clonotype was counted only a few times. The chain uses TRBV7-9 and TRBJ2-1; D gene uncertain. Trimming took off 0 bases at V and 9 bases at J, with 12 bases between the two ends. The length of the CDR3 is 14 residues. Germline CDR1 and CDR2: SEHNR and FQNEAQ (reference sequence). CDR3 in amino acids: CASSLATPYSEQFF. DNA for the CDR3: TGTGCCAGCAGCTTAGCCACCCCCTATAGTGAGCAGTTCTTC.

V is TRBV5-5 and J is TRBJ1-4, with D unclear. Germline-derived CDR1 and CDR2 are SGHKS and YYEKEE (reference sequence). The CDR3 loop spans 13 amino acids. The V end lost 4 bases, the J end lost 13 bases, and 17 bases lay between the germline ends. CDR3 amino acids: CASSKLDLNRLFF. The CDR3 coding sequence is TGTGCCAGCAGCAAGCTCGACCTGAATAGACTGTTTTTT.

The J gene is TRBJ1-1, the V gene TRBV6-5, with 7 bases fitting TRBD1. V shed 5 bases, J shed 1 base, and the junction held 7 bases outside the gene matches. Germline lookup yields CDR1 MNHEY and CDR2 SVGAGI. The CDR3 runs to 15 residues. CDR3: CASSLQGPQNTEAFF. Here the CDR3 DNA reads TGTGCCAGCAGTCTACAGGGGCCCCAGAACACTGAAGCTTTCTTT.

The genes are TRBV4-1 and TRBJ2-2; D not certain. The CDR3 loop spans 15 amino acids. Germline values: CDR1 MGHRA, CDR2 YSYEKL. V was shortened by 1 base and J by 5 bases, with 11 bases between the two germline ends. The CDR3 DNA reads TGCGCCAGCAGCCAAGCCTGGCAGTCGACCGGGGAGCTGTTTTTT. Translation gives CASSQAWQSTGELFF.

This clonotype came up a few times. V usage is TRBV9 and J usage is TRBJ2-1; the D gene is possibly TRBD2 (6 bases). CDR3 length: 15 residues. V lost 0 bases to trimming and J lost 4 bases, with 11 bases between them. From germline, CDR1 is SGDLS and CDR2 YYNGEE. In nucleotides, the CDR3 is TGTGCCAGCAGCGTAGATGGGGACTCTTACAATGAGCAGTTCTTC. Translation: CASSVDGDSYNEQFF. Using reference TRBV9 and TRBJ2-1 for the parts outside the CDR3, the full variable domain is DSGVTQTPKHLITATGQRVTLRCSPRSGDLSVYWYQQSLDQGLQFLIQYYNGEERAKGNILERFSAQQFPDLHSELNLSSLELGDSALYFCASSVDGDSYNEQFFGPGTRLTVL.

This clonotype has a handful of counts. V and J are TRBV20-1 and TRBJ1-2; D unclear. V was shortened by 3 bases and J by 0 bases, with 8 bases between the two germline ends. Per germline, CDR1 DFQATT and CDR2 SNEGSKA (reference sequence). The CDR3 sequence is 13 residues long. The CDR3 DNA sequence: TGCAGTGCTAGTAACGGAACTAACTATGGCTACACCTTC. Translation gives CSASNGTNYGYTF.

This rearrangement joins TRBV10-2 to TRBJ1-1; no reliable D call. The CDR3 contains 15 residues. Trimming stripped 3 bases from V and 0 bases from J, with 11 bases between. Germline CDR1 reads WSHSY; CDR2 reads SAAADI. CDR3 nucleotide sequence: TGCGCCAGCAGTGACCCCGGGATGATGAACACTGAAGCTTTCTTT. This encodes CASSDPGMMNTEAFF.

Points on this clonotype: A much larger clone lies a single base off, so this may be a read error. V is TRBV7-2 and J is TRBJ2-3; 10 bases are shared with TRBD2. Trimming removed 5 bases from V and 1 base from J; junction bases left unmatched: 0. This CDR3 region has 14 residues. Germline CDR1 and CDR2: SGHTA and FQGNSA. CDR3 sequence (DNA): TGTGCCAGCAGCACTAGCGGGGGCACAGATACGCAGTATTTT. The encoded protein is CASSTSGGTDTQYF.

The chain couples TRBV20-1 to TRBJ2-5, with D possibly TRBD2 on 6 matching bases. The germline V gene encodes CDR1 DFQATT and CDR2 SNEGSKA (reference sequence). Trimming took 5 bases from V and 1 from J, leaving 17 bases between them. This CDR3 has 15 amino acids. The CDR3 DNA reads TGCAGTGCTGGAGCCGCCCGGGGGACCCAAGAGACCCAGTACTTC. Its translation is CSAGAARGTQETQYF.

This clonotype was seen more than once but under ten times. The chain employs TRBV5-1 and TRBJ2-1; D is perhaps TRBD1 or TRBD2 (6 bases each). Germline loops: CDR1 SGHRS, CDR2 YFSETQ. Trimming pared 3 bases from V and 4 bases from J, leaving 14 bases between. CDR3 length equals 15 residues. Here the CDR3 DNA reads TGCGCCAGCAGCTCCGGAGAGGGGGGATACAATGAGCAGTTCTTC. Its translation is CASSSGEGGYNEQFF.